The 15 T cell receptor beta chains below all came from one sample that was sequenced in a study of T cell repertoires in cytomegalovirus infection. A single record per CDR3 protein comes from TCRdb applying MiXCR to the reads. Found here are 110,000 to 150,000 distinct CDR3 sequences, 30% to 40% of them singletons; the top ten hold about 50%. Their specific antigens are unknown. The sequencing used CD8+ T cells from cultured PBMCs, collected from culture after CMV antigen stimulation. The receptor set was obtained from a human donor in good health (CMV status not recorded). Some clones in this sample may be carry-over from other donors' samples.

V is TRBV5-1 and J is TRBJ1-1; the D gene is possibly TRBD1 (6 bases). The germline CDR1 and CDR2 sequences are SGHRS and YFSETQ. Deletions cut 4 bases from V and 3 bases from J, with 19 bases between. The CDR3 totals 16 residues. CDR3: CASSAKGRGHDTEAFF. DNA of the CDR3: TGCGCCAGCAGCGCAAAAGGTCGGGGGCACGACACTGAAGCTTTCTTT.

There are a few counts of this clonotype. The genes are TRBV20-1 and TRBJ1-1; D is unclear. The V gene's germline CDR1 is DFQATT and CDR2 SNEGSKA (reference sequence). The CDR3 has 15 amino acids. Between the trimmed V and J ends, which lost 0 bases and 0 bases, there was a span of 11 bases. The CDR3 reads CSARDEWALNTEAFF. The CDR3 nucleotides are TGCAGTGCTAGAGATGAGTGGGCCCTGAACACTGAAGCTTTCTTT.

The J gene is TRBJ1-2, the V gene TRBV28; TRBD1 matches 7 bases. The V segment lost 7 bases and the J segment 5 bases; nucleotides outside the gene matches: 7. The CDR3 consists of 13 residues. Per the germline V gene, CDR1 is MDHEN and CDR2 is SYDVKM. The CDR3 nucleotides are TGTGCCAGCACCCGATGGACAGGTTATGGCTACACCTTC. As protein: CASTRWTGYGYTF.

With respect to this clonotype: At one boundary the junction diverges from the germline segment, which might be a read error. V usage is TRBV27 and J usage is TRBJ2-7; D uncertain. Germline V gives CDR1 MNHEY, CDR2 SMNVEV (reference sequence). This CDR3 region has 14 residues. CDR3 bases: TGTGCCAGCAGTTTGTATGAGAGCGCCTACGATCAGTACTTC. Residues: CASSLYESAYDQYF.

The rearrangement uses TRBV27 and TRBJ1-2, with D maybe TRBD1 (6 bases). Trimming cost V 6 bases and J 2 bases, with 10 bases left between them. The CDR3 contains 13 residues. CDR1 and CDR2 from the germline V gene are MNHEY and SMNVEV (reference sequence). The CDR3 DNA follows: TGTGCCAGCAGCCTAGACAGGAACTATGGCTACACCTTC. Amino acids: CASSLDRNYGYTF.

The V gene is TRBV6-5, the J gene TRBJ1-6, with 10 bases identical to TRBD1. The CDR3 loop spans 15 amino acids. The trim removed 6 bases at V and 9 bases at J, leaving 8 bases unmatched. Germline loops: CDR1 MNHEY, CDR2 SVGAGI. CDR3 region: CASSARQGAGSPLHF. Written as DNA, the CDR3 is TGTGCCAGCAGCGCTAGACAGGGGGCTGGTTCACCCCTCCACTTT.

The chain couples TRBV24-1 to TRBJ1-2; tentatively, D is TRBD1 (6 bases). This CDR3 contains 13 residues. With 1 base removed from V and 8 bases from J, the gap between germline ends came to 10 bases. Germline CDR1 KGHDR, CDR2 SFDVKD. The CDR3: CATSDFTGWGYTF. The CDR3 DNA reads as TGTGCCACCAGTGATTTCACAGGGTGGGGCTACACCTTC.

This clonotype was seen only a few times. The rearrangement uses TRBV24-1 and TRBJ1-2; D remains unclear. From germline, CDR1 is KGHDR and CDR2 SFDVKD. This CDR3 is 16 amino acids long. The ends were cut back, 3 bases at V and 5 bases at J, with 18 bases in the middle. The CDR3 DNA reads TGTGCCACCAGTGATATTTTAGAGGGCGGCGGATATGGCTACACCTTC. This codes for CATSDILEGGGYGYTF.

This clonotype was counted only a few times. The CDR3 here is CASSADSGAYEQYF. In DNA form, the CDR3 reads TGTGCCAGTAGTGCGGACAGTGGGGCCTACGAGCAGTACTTC. This chain connects TRBV19 to TRBJ2-7, with D tentatively TRBD1 (6 bases). The V gene's germline CDR1 is LNHDA and CDR2 SQIVND (reference sequence). This CDR3 contains 14 residues. Deletions cut 5 bases from V and 2 bases from J, with 13 bases between.

The CDR3 reads CSAHTLGEGGYEQYF. The CDR3 DNA reads as TGCAGTGCTCACACCTTAGGGGAGGGGGGTTACGAGCAGTACTTC. The chain is built from TRBV20-1 and TRBJ2-7, with D tentatively TRBD2 (7 bases). The CDR3 loop spans 15 amino acids. Trimming removed 5 bases at V and 4 bases at J, with 21 bases between. Germline CDR1 and CDR2: DFQATT and SNEGSKA (reference sequence).

The chain carries TRBV19 and TRBJ2-7; 8 bases fit TRBD1. The CDR3 covers 13 residues. Germline CDR1 LNHDA, CDR2 SQIVND (reference sequence). Germline trimming cut 3 bases from V and 7 bases from J; bases unmatched to any gene: 5. The CDR3 loop is CASSIDRGLEQYF. The CDR3 bases are TGTGCCAGTAGTATCGACAGGGGCTTGGAGCAGTACTTC.

This chain connects TRBV24-1 to TRBJ2-7, with unresolved D. This CDR3 has 12 amino acids. Germline CDR1 reads KGHDR; CDR2 reads SFDVKD. V lost 8 bases and J 4 bases, leaving 11 bases between the germline ends. The CDR3 region is CATMDGAYEQYF. DNA of the CDR3: TGTGCCACCATGGATGGTGCGTACGAGCAGTACTTC.

The chain employs TRBV12-3 or TRBV12-4 and TRBJ1-2, with 7 bases aligning to TRBD1. The V gene end was trimmed by 5 bases and the J gene end by 3 bases; junction bases not matched to a gene: 9. The CDR3 runs to 15 residues. As DNA, the CDR3 is TGTGCCAGCAGTGTGACAGGGTTAAACTACTATGGCTACACCTTC. Translated, it gives CASSVTGLNYYGYTF.

This clonotype was seen just once. The rearrangement uses TRBV20-1 and TRBJ1-1, with TRBD1 as a possible D gene (5 bases). Germline CDR1 is DFQATT and CDR2 is SNEGSKA (reference sequence). The CDR3 totals 15 residues. Trimming shortened V by 3 bases and J by 5 bases, and 19 bases separated the two germline ends. CDR3 DNA sequence: TGCAGTGCTAGGGCGGTAGGGGAATCCCTTACTGAAGCTTTCTTT. It specifies CSARAVGESLTEAFF.

The rearrangement joins TRBV5-4 to TRBJ2-1, with 7 bases identical to TRBD1. The CDR3 is 15 residues long. CDR1 is SGHNT and CDR2 is YYREEE in the germline V gene (reference sequence). The V and J ends lost 4 bases and 2 bases, in that order; junction bases with no gene match: 6. The CDR3 region is CASSMTGLTYNEQFF. CDR3 DNA: TGTGCCAGCAGCATGACAGGGCTCACCTACAATGAGCAGTTCTTC.